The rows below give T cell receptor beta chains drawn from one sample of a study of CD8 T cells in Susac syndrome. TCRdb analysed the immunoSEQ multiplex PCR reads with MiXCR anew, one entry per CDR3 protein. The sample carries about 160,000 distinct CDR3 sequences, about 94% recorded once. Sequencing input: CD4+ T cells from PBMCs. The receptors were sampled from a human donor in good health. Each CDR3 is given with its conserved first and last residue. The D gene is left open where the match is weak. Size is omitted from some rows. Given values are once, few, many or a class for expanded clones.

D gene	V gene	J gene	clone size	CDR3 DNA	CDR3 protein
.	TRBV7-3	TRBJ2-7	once	TGTGCCAGCAGCTCCGGGAGCCACTACGAGCAGTACTTC	CASSSGSHYEQYF
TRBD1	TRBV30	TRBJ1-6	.	TGTGCCTGGAGGGTTCTCGGGACAGGGGATAATTCACCCCTCCACTTT	CAWRVLGTGDNSPLHF
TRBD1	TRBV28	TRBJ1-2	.	TGTGCCAGCAGTCCCTCGGACAGGGTGGGCGGCTACACCTTC	CASSPSDRVGGYTF
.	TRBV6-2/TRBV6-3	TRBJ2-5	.	TGTGCCAGTACCCTGACAGGTTTGGAGACCCAGTACTTC	CASTLTGLETQYF
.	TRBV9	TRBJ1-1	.	TGTGCCAGCAGCTCTTGGACAGACGCCACTGAAGCTTTCTTT	CASSSWTDATEAFF
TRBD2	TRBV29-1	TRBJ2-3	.	TGCAGCGTTGAAGATAGCGGGGGAAGCACAGATACGCAGTATTTT	CSVEDSGGSTDTQYF
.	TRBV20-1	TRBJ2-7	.	TGCAGTGCCCCGCGGAGTCCCTACGAGCAGTACTTC	CSAPRSPYEQYF
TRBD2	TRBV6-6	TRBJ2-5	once	TGTGCCAGCAAGGCGACTAGCGGGGGAGAGACCCAGTACTTC	CASKATSGGETQYF
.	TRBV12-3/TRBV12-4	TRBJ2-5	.	TGTGCCAGCAGACGGACGTCACAAGAGACCCAGTACTTC	CASRRTSQETQYF
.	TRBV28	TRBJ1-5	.	TGTGCCAGCAGTTTAGGGTCGGGGGATCAGCCCCAGCATTTT	CASSLGSGDQPQHF
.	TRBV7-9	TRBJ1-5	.	TGTGCCAGCAGCTCCACACAGGGTAGCAATCAGCCCCAGCATTTT	CASSSTQGSNQPQHF
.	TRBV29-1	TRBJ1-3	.	TGCAGCGTTGACGAGTGGGGGGCTGGAAACACCATATATTTT	CSVDEWGAGNTIYF
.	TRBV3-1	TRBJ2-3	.	TGTGCCAGCAGCCGGAGCCTAGATACGCAGTATTTT	CASSRSLDTQYF
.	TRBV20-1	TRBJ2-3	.	TGCAGTGCTAGAAACAGGGTGAGGGATACGCAGTATTTT	CSARNRVRDTQYF
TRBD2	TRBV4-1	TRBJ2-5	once	TGCGCCAGCAGCCAAGCCGCGGGGGGGCATGAGACCCAGTACTTC	CASSQAAGGHETQYF
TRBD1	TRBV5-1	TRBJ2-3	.	TGCGCCAGCAGCTTCGGGACAGGGTCCGCTGGCACAGATACGCAGTATTTT	CASSFGTGSAGTDTQYF
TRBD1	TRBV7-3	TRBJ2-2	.	TGTGCCAGCAGGGACCGACAGGGCACCGGGGAGCTGTTTTTT	CASRDRQGTGELFF
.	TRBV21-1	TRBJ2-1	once	TGTGCCAGCAGCAAAGGTGGCGGGGGGGCAAACAATGAGCAGTTCTTC	CASSKGGGGANNEQFF
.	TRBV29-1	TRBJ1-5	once	TGCAGCGTCGGCGGGACGGAGGGGCAGCCCCAGCATTTT	CSVGGTEGQPQHF